This TCR beta chain was sequenced during a study of blood T cell repertoires in COVID-19. Turning to the study itself: Both acute and convalescent COVID-19 samples were obtained from the United States, Italy and Spain. In each case, the material was cDNA or gDNA derived from T cells, B-cell-depleted T cells, or PBMCs.

Under the authors' procedure: Amplified reference gene primers provided the basis for estimating nucleated cell counts. Clones were read by immunoSEQ multiplex PCR, and TCRdb kept only the in-frame ones, dropping some. V and J calls and clone size are copied from that table; D and trimming were computed from the DNA. This sample has roughly 200,000 clones, with roughly 90% found just once. V lost 0 bases and J lost 8, with 10 bases in between. There are 13 residues in the CDR3. Germline V gene lookup returns CDR1 SGHTA and CDR2 FQGTGA. Sequenced material: peripheral blood. The chain is built from TRBV7-3 and TRBJ1-1; D is undetermined. The sequence was obtained from a middle-aged man with acute or convalescent COVID-19. CDR3 in DNA: TGTGCCAGCAGCTTAACGTTGGCCACCGAAGCTTTCTTT. Its translation is CASSLTLATEAFF.